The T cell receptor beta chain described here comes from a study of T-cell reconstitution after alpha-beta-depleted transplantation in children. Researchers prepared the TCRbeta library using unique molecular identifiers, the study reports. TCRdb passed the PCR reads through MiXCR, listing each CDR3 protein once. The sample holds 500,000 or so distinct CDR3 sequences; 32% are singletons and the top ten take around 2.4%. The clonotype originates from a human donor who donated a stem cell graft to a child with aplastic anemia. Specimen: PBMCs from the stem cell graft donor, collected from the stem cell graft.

Written as DNA, the CDR3 is TGTGCCAGCAGCGGAGCCGGGACTAGCGGCGCTTGGGGTTTAGTCTACGAGCAGTACTTC. Amino acid sequence: CASSGAGTSGAWGLVYEQYF. The chain links TRBV5-6 to TRBJ2-7; 11 bases agree with TRBD2. Looked up from germline, CDR1 is SGHDT and CDR2 is YYEEEE. J lost 3 bases, V lost 4 bases, and 21 bases had no gene match. This CDR3 is built from 20 residues.